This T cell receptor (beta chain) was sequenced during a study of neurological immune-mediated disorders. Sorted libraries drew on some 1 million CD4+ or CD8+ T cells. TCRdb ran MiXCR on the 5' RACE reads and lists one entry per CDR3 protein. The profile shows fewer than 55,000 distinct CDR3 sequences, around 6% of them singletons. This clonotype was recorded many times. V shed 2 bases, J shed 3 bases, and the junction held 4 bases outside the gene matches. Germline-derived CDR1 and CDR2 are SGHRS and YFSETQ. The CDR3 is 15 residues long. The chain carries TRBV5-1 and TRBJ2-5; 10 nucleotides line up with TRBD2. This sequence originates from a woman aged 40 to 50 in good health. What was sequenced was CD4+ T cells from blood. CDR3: CASSLSGLAEETQYF. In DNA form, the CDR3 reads TGCGCCAGCAGCTTAAGTGGACTAGCGGAAGAGACCCAGTACTTC.